These 21 T cell receptor beta chains originate from one sample sequenced in a study of shared clonotypes between healthy human individuals. Method: immunoSEQ multiplex PCR; TCRdb's copy keeps in-frame clones and lacks some. The sample lists roughly 2 million clones, roughly 95% occurring once. The sequencing input was naive CD4+ T cells sorted from blood. Regarding subset: CD45RA+ positively selected. These receptor sequences come from a man aged 18 to 30 in good health.

The chain uses TRBV7-2 and TRBJ2-3; D ambiguous. Germline-derived CDR1 and CDR2 are SGHTA and FQGNSA. The CDR3 covers 15 residues. Trimming shortened V by 6 bases and J by 0 bases, and 13 bases separated the two germline ends. The CDR3 nucleotides read TGTGCCAGCAGACGTACAGCTCTGAGCACAGATACGCAGTATTTT. As protein: CASRRTALSTDTQYF.

This clone was observed a single time. V is TRBV5-8 and J is TRBJ1-3; D possibly corresponds to TRBD1 (6 bases). The length of the CDR3 is 15 residues. Trimming shortened V by 4 bases and J by 4 bases, and 15 bases separated the two germline ends. Germline CDR1 reads SGHTS; CDR2 reads YDEGEE. CDR3 DNA sequence: TGTGCCAGCAGCCTCCGGGGGGCGGGCGGAAACACCATATATTTT. Its translation: CASSLRGAGGNTIYF.

The chain carries TRBV29-1 and TRBJ2-3, with unresolved D. CDR3 length: 12 residues. CDR1 SQVTM and CDR2 ANQGSEA come from the germline V gene. Trimming shortened V by 2 bases and J by 0 bases, and 3 bases separated the two germline ends. The CDR3 is CSVEYSTDTQYF. In DNA form, the CDR3 reads TGCAGCGTTGAATACAGCACAGATACGCAGTATTTT.

The chain is built from TRBV2 and TRBJ2-5, with 7 bases aligning to TRBD2. V shed 1 base, J shed 4 bases, and the junction held 6 bases outside the gene matches. This CDR3 spans 15 amino acids. The germline CDR1 and CDR2 sequences are SNHLY and FYNNEI. The DNA for the CDR3 is TGTGCCAGCAGTGAAGTTAGCGGGCAGGTAGAGACCCAGTACTTC. Its protein product is CASSEVSGQVETQYF.

The chain recombines TRBV4-2 with TRBJ2-3, with D possibly being TRBD1 or TRBD2 (5 bases each). V was pared by 4 bases and J by 2 bases, with 13 bases between. CDR3 size: 15 residues. Germline values: CDR1 LGHNA, CDR2 YNFKEQ. CDR3 loop: CASSPPGPDTDTQYF. Here the CDR3 DNA reads TGTGCCAGCAGCCCCCCGGGACCTGACACAGATACGCAGTATTTT.

The rearrangement uses TRBV10-3 and TRBJ1-1, with 7 bases identical to TRBD1. CDR1 and CDR2 from the germline V gene are ENHRY and SYGVKD. The CDR3 is 20 amino acids. The V gene end was trimmed by 2 bases and the J gene end by 8 bases; junction bases not matched to a gene: 26. For the CDR3, the DNA is TGTGCCATCAGTGAGGAGACAGGGAGGGTCAAGGATCCCACGCGGGGCGAAGCTTTCTTT. Translated: CAISEETGRVKDPTRGEAFF.

The chain couples TRBV2 to TRBJ1-5, with 11 bases matching TRBD1. The CDR3 sequence is 15 residues long. Per the germline V gene, CDR1 is SNHLY and CDR2 is FYNNEI. The J segment lost 8 bases and the V segment lost 7 bases, leaving 10 bases of the junction unmatched. The CDR3 nucleotides read TGTGCCAGCAATTCGGACAGGGGGCTCTGGGAGCCCCAGCATTTT. Amino acids: CASNSDRGLWEPQHF.

This chain connects TRBV30 to TRBJ1-3, with D perhaps TRBD1 (5 bases). Trimming stripped 5 bases from V and 0 bases from J, with 14 bases between. The length of the CDR3 is 15 residues. Germline V gene sequence: CDR1 GTSNPN, CDR2 SVGIG (reference sequence). The CDR3 region has the DNA TGTGCCTGGGAAACCTCGGGGGGCTCTGGAAACACCATATATTTT. Translation: CAWETSGGSGNTIYF.

In the case of this clone: Other nucleotide sequences in the sample specify the same CDR3. The J gene is TRBJ2-5, the V gene TRBV30; D not resolved. Trimming took off 3 bases at V and 1 base at J, with 9 bases between the two ends. Germline values: CDR1 GTSNPN, CDR2 SVGIG (reference sequence). CDR3 length equals 13 residues. CDR3 DNA sequence: TGTGCCTGGAGCGTGAGGCCCCAAGAGACCCAGTACTTC. This translates into CAWSVRPQETQYF.

This clone was seen only once. Here the CDR3 DNA reads TGTGCCATAAGGGCGGGGGTAACAGATACGCAGTATTTT. Translating gives CAIRAGVTDTQYF. V is TRBV10-3 and J is TRBJ2-3, with 7 bases matching TRBD2. V shed 9 bases, J shed 3 bases, and the junction held 6 bases outside the gene matches. The germline gives CDR1 ENHRY, CDR2 SYGVKD. This CDR3 is built from 13 residues.

The chain recombines TRBV4-2 with TRBJ2-3, with TRBD2 identical over 11 bases. The germline V gene has CDR1 LGHNA and CDR2 YNFKEQ. This CDR3 contains 17 residues. J was trimmed by 4 bases and V by 2 bases; bases with no gene match: 8. The DNA of the CDR3 is TGTGCCAGCAGCCAACTCATAGCGGGAGGGTTGGCAGATACGCAGTATTTT. It translates to CASSQLIAGGLADTQYF.

This chain joins TRBV9 and TRBJ1-2; the D is unclear. The CDR3 spans 13 residues. Germline loops: CDR1 SGDLS, CDR2 YYNGEE. Trimming shortened V by 0 bases and J by 4 bases, and 7 bases separated the two germline ends. In nucleotides, the CDR3 is TGTGCCAGCAGCGTAGCTGACTTCTATGGCTACACCTTC. The encoded protein is CASSVADFYGYTF.

This clone was seen just once. One base away lies a much larger clone, so this may be a sequencing read error. This chain connects TRBV7-2 to TRBJ1-1; 7 bases agree with TRBD1. The length of the CDR3 is 15 residues. Germline V gene lookup returns CDR1 SGHTA and CDR2 FQGNSA. This chain's CDR3 is CASSSRQGSNAEAFF. In nucleotides, the CDR3 is TGTGCCAGCAGCTCCAGACAGGGATCGAACGCTGAAGCTTTCTTT.

This chain connects TRBV15 to TRBJ2-7; the match to TRBD2 covers 10 bases. Per germline, CDR1 LNHNV and CDR2 YYDKDF (reference sequence). V gave up 6 bases and J gave up 6 bases; unmatched junction bases: 14. This CDR3 region has 16 residues. CDR3 coding DNA: TGTGCCACCAGTGTTATAGCGGGAGGCATTGGCGGCGAGCAGTACTTC. This encodes CATSVIAGGIGGEQYF.

This chain connects TRBV29-1 to TRBJ1-6; 10 positions agree with TRBD1. With 0 bases clipped from V and 7 bases from J, the junction kept 18 bases outside the gene matches. This CDR3 region has 20 residues. Germline CDR1 SQVTM, CDR2 ANQGSEA. The CDR3 loop reads CSVEDFDRGRGLLWNSPLHF. The DNA of the CDR3 is TGCAGCGTTGAAGATTTCGACAGGGGGCGCGGGCTCCTATGGAATTCACCCCTCCACTTT.

This rearrangement joins TRBV6-5 to TRBJ1-3, with D possibly matching TRBD1 (6 bases). The CDR3 length is 15 residues. Germline V gene lookup returns CDR1 MNHEY and CDR2 SVGAGI. Trimming took 5 bases from V and 0 from J, leaving 11 bases between them. The CDR3 DNA reads as TGTGCCAGCAGTCCGTCACAGGGCTCTGGAAACACCATATATTTT. It is translated as CASSPSQGSGNTIYF.

The V gene is TRBV2, the J gene TRBJ1-1; possibly TRBD1 for D (5 bases). CDR3 length equals 15 residues. Germline CDR1 and CDR2: SNHLY and FYNNEI. V shed 4 bases and J shed 0 bases, with 12 bases lying between them. CDR3 sequence reads: CASSVGGGLNTEAFF. The CDR3 nucleotides read TGTGCCAGCAGTGTCGGGGGAGGATTGAACACTGAAGCTTTCTTT.

The chain carries TRBV6-1 and TRBJ2-7; 9 nucleotides align to TRBD1. CDR3 length: 14 residues. Germline lookup yields CDR1 MNHNS and CDR2 SASEGT. The J segment lost 4 bases and the V segment lost 10 bases, leaving 11 bases of the junction unmatched. For the CDR3, the DNA is TGTGCCATCCGGGCGACAGGGGGTGGGTACGAGCAGTACTTC. Its translation is CAIRATGGGYEQYF.

V and J are TRBV6-1 and TRBJ1-5, with D hard to call. Trimming shortened V by 1 base and J by 9 bases, and 10 bases separated the two germline ends. CDR1 and CDR2 (germline): MNHNS, SASEGT. The CDR3 is 13 amino acids. The CDR3 protein is CASSEVQLGPQHF. The CDR3 DNA reads as TGTGCCAGCAGTGAAGTGCAGTTGGGGCCCCAGCATTTT.

The chain is built from TRBV6-5 and TRBJ1-6, with TRBD1 as a possible D gene (5 bases). The germline CDR1 and CDR2 sequences are MNHEY and SVGAGI. The length of the CDR3 is 14 residues. Trimming removed 6 bases at V and 6 bases at J, with 12 bases between. The CDR3 spells CASSRDARNSPLHF. CDR3 DNA sequence: TGTGCCAGCAGCCGGGACGCCCGTAATTCACCCCTCCACTTT.

A word on this clone: Different DNA sequences within this sample yield the same CDR3. The rearrangement links TRBV11-2 to TRBJ2-7; D is ambiguous. The CDR3 spans 14 residues. CDR1 and CDR2 (germline): SGHAT, FQNNGV. Trimming left V 0 bases short and J 1 base short, with 7 bases between. The CDR3 region is CASSLDRDSYEQYF. The CDR3 nucleotides read TGTGCCAGCAGCTTAGATAGGGATTCCTACGAGCAGTACTTC. The full variable domain, its missing parts supplied by reference TRBV11-2 and TRBJ2-7, is EAGVAQSPRYKIIEKRQSVAFWCNPISGHATLYWYQQILGQGPKLLIQFQNNGVVDDSQLPKDRFSAERLKGVDSTLKIQPAKLEDSAVYLCASSLDRDSYEQYFGPGTRLTVT.